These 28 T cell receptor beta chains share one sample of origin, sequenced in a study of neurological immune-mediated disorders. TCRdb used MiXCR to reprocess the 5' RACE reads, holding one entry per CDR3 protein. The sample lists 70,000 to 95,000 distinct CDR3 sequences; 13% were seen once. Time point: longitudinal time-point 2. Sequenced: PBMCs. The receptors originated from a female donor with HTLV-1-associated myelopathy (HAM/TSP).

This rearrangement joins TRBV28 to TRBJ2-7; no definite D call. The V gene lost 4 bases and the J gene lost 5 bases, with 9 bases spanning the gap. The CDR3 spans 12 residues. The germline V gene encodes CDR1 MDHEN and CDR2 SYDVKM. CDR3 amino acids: CASSYGPHEQYF. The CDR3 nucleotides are TGTGCCAGCAGTTACGGGCCCCACGAGCAGTACTTC.

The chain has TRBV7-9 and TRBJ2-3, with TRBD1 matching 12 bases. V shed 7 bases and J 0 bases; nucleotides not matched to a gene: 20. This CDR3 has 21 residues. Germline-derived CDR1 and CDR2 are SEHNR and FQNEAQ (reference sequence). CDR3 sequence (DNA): TGTGCCAGCACCGAGGTGCCGGGACAGGGGGCGTTGGGTGCGAGCACAGATACGCAGTATTTT. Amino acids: CASTEVPGQGALGASTDTQYF.

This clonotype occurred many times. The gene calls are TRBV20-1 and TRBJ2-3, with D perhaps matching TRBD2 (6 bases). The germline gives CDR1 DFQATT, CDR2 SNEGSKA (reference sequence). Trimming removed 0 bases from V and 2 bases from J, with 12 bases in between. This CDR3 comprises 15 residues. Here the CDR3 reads CSARDQRANTDTQYF. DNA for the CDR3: TGCAGTGCTAGAGACCAGCGGGCTAACACAGATACGCAGTATTTT.

CDR3 nucleotide sequence: TGTGCCAGCAGCTTAGTATTTGGAGAGACCCAGTACTTC. Amino acid sequence: CASSLVFGETQYF. J is TRBJ2-5 and V is TRBV7-2; D uncertain. The CDR3 loop spans 13 amino acids. The germline V gene has CDR1 SGHTA and CDR2 FQGNSA. V lost 1 base to trimming and J lost 4 bases, with 7 bases between them.

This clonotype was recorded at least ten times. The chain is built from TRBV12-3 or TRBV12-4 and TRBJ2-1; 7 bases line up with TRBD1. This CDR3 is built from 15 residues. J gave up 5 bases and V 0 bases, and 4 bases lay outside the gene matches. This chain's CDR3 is CASSLATGLHNEQFF. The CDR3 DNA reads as TGTGCCAGCAGTTTAGCGACAGGGTTACACAATGAGCAGTTCTTC.

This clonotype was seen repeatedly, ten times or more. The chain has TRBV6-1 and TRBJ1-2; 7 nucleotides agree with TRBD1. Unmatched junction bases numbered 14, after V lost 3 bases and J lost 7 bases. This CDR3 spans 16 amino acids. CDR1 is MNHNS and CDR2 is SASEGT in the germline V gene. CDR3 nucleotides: TGTGCCAGCAGTGACCCTCCTGTAGGGGGCCTTAGTGGCTACACCTTC. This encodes CASSDPPVGGLSGYTF.

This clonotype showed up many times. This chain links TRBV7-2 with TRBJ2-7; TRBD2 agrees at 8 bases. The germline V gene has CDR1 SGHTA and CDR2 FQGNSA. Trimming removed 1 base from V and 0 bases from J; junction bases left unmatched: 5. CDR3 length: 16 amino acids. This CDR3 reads CASSLGSGAYSYEQYF. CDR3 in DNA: TGTGCCAGCAGCTTAGGTAGCGGGGCATACTCCTACGAGCAGTACTTC.

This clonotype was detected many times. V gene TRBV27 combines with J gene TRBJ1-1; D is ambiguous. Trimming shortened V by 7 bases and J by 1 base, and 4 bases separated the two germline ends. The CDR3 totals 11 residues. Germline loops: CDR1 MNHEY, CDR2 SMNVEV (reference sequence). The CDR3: CASMQNTEAFF. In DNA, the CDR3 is TGTGCCAGCATGCAGAACACTGAAGCTTTCTTT.

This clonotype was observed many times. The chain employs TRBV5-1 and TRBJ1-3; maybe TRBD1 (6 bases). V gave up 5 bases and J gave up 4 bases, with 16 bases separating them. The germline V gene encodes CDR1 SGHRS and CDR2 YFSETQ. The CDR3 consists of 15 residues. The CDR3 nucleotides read TGCGCCAGCAGTCCACAGGGTGGCTTCGGAAACACCATATATTTT. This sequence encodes CASSPQGGFGNTIYF.

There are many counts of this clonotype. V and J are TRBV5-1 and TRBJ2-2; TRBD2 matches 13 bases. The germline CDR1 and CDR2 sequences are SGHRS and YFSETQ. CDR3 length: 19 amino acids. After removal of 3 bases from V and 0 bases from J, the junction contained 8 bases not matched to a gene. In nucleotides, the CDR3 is TGCGCCAGCAGCTCGATGACTAGCGGGGGGACCACGAACACCGGGGAGCTGTTTTTT. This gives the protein CASSSMTSGGTTNTGELFF. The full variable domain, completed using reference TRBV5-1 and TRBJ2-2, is KAGVTQTPRYLIKTRGQQVTLSCSPISGHRSVSWYQQTPGQGLQFLFEYFSETQRNKGNFPGRFSGRQFSNSRSEMNVSTLELGDSALYLCASSSMTSGGTTNTGELFFGEGSRLTVL.

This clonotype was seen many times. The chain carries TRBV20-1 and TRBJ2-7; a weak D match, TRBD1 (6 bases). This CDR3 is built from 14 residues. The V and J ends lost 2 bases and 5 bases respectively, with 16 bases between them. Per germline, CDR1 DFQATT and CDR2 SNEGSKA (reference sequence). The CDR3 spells CSARSQIQGNEQYF. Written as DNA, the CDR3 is TGCAGTGCTAGATCTCAGATACAGGGTAACGAGCAGTACTTC.

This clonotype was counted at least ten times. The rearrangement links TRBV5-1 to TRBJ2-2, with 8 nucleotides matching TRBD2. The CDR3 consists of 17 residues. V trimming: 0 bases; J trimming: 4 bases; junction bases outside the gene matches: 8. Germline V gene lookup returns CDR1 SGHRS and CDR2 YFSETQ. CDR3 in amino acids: CASSLVTVREGTGELFF. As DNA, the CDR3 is TGCGCCAGCAGCTTGGTGACGGTTCGGGAGGGCACCGGGGAGCTGTTTTTT.

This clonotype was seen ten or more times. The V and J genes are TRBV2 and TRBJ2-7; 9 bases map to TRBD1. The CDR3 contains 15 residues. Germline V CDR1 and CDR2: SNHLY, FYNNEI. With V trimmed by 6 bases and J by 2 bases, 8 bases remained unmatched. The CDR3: CASRRDRGNTYEQYF. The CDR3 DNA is TGTGCCAGCAGGCGCGACAGGGGGAATACCTACGAGCAGTACTTC. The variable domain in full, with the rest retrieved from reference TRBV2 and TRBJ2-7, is EPEVTQTPSHQVTQMGQEVILRCVPISNHLYFYWYRQILGQKVEFLVSFYNNEISEKSEIFDDQFSVERPDGSNFTLKIRSTKLEDSAMYFCASRRDRGNTYEQYFGPGTRLTVT.

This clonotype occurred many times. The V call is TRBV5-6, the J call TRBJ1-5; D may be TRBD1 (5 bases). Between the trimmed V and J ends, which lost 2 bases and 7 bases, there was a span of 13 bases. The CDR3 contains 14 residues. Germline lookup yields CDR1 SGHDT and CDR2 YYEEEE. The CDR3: CASSFRQGGQPQHF. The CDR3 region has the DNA TGTGCCAGCAGCTTCCGCCAGGGCGGACAGCCCCAGCATTTT.

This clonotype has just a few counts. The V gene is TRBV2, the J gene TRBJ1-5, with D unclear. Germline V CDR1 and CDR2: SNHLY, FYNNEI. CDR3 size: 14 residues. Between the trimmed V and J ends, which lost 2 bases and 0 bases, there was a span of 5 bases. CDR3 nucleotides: TGTGCCAGCAGTGAATCGGATAGCAATCAGCCCCAGCATTTT. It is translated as CASSESDSNQPQHF.

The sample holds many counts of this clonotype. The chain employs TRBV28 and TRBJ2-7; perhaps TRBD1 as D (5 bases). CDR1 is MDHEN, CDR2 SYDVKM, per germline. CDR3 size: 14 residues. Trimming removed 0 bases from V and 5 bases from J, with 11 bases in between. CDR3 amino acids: CASSLWQGRNEQYF. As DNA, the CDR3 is TGTGCCAGCAGTTTATGGCAGGGAAGGAACGAGCAGTACTTC.

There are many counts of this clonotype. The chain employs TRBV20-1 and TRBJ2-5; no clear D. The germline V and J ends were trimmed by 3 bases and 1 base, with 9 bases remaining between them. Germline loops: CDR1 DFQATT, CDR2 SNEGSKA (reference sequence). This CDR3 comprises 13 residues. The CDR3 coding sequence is TGCAGTGCTAGGGGGTCTAGCCAAGAGACCCAGTACTTC. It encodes CSARGSSQETQYF.

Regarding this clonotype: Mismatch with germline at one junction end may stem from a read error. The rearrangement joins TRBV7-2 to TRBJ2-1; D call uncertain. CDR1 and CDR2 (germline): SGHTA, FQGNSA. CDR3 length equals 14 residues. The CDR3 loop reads CASSFLRSSNEHFF. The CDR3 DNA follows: TGTGCCAGCAGCTTTCTTCGGAGCTCCAATGAGCATTTCTTC.

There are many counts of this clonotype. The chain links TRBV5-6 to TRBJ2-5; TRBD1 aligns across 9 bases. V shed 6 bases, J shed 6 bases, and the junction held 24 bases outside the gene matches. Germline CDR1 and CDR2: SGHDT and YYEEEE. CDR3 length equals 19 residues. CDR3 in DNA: TGTGCCAGCATCCTATTTGGTCCGGGACAGGGCCTGAACCGGAAGACCCAGTACTTC. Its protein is CASILFGPGQGLNRKTQYF.

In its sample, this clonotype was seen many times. CDR3 nucleotide sequence: TGTGCCAGCAGCGTAGGAGGGGGGGCCTACAATGAGCAGTTCTTC. This codes for CASSVGGGAYNEQFF. The J gene is TRBJ2-1, the V gene TRBV9, with a tentative D call TRBD2 (7 bases). Germline-derived CDR1 and CDR2 are SGDLS and YYNGEE. This CDR3 spans 15 amino acids. V dropped 0 bases and J dropped 2 bases, with 9 bases sitting between them.

CDR3 nucleotide sequence: TGTGCCAGCAGGGAAGCGGGGGTATCCCCGAACACCGGGGAGCTGTTTTTT. It codes for CASREAGVSPNTGELFF. This chain uses TRBV12-3 or TRBV12-4 with TRBJ2-2; 8 bases fit TRBD2. This CDR3 spans 17 amino acids. V was clipped by 6 bases and J by 0 bases; unmatched bases: 9.

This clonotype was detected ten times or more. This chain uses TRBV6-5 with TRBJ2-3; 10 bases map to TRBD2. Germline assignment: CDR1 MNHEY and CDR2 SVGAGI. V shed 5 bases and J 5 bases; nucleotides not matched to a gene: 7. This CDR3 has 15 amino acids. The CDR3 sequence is CASSPGLAGGDTQYF. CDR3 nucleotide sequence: TGTGCCAGCAGTCCCGGGTTAGCGGGGGGAGATACGCAGTATTTT.

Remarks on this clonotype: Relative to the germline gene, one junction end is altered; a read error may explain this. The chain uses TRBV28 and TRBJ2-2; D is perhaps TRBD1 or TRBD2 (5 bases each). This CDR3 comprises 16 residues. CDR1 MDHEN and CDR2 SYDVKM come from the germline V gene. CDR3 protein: CASSLSMTANTGDLFF. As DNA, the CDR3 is TGTGCCAGCAGTCTATCCATGACAGCGAACACCGGGGATCTGTTTTTT. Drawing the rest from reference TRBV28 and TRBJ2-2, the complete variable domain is DVKVTQSSRYLVKRTGEKVFLECVQDMDHENMFWYRQDPGLGLRLIYFSYDVKMKEKGDIPEGYSVSREKKERFSLILESASTNQTSMYLCASSLSMTANTGDLFFGEGSRLTVL.

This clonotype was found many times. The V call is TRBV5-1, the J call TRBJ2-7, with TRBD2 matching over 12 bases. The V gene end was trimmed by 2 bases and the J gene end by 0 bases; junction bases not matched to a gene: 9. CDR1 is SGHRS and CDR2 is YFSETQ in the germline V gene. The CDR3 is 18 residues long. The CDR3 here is CASSFGLAGSSYSYEQYF. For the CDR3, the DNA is TGCGCCAGCAGCTTCGGACTAGCGGGGTCATCTTACTCCTACGAGCAGTACTTC.

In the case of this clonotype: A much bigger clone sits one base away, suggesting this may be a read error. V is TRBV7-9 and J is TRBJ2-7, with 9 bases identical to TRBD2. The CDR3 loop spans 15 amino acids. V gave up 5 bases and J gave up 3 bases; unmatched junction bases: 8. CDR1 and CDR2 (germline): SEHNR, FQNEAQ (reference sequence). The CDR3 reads CASSPRLAEDYEQYF. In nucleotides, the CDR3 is TGTGCCAGCAGCCCCCGACTAGCGGAGGACTACGAGCAGTACTTC.

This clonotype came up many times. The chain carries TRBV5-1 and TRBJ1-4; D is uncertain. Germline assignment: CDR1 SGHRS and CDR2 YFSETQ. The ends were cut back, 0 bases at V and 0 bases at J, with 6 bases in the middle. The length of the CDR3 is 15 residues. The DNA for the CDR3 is TGCGCCAGCAGCTTGGGTGGGGCAACTAATGAAAAACTGTTTTTT. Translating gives CASSLGGATNEKLFF.

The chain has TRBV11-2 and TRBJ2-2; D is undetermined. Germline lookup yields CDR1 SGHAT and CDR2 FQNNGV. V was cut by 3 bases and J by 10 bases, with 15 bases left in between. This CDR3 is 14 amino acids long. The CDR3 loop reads CASSLPQVPVELFF. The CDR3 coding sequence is TGTGCCAGCAGCTTGCCTCAAGTCCCCGTGGAGCTGTTTTTT.

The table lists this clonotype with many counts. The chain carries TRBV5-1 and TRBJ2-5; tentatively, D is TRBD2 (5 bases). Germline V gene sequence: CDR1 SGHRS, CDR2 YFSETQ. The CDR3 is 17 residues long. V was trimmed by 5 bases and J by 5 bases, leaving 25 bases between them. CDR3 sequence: CASSPGLRGNLAETQYF. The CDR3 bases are TGCGCCAGCAGTCCTGGGTTACGGGGAAACCTCGCGGAGACCCAGTACTTC.